This T cell receptor (beta chain) came from a study of T cells after yellow fever vaccination. Study in general: For low cell numbers, libraries were made with SMART-Seq v4 Ultra Low Input.

Deletions cut 2 bases from V and 0 bases from J, with 12 bases between. The CDR3 extends over 16 amino acids. Germline V lookup: CDR1 MGHRA, CDR2 YSYEKL. Each CDR3 protein gets one entry after TCRdb re-called the 5' RACE reads with MiXCR. The sample has more than 300,000 distinct CDR3 sequences, around a tenth seen once; the top ten hold approximately 3%. As to this clonotype: Its antigen is unidentified.

Overall study results and limits: Clones that expanded after primary vaccination mostly reappeared after the booster (nearly 98% CD4, 70% to 90% CD8).

The V call is TRBV4-1, the J call TRBJ2-3, with D possibly being TRBD2 (6 bases). Sequencing was performed on CD4+ T cells sorted from PBMCs, taken 45 days after the yellow fever booster vaccination. This sequence was found in a man aged 18 to 35 who received the YFV17D yellow fever vaccine. The CDR3 DNA reads as TGCGCCAGCAGCCAATCGCGTAGCGGTAGCACAGATACGCAGTATTTT. It is translated as CASSQSRSGSTDTQYF.